This T cell receptor beta chain was sequenced in a study of blood T cell repertoires in COVID-19. Study-wide context: Collection of acute and convalescent COVID-19 samples took place in the United States, Italy and Spain.

This clone was recorded once. Trimming cost V 2 bases and J 5 bases, with 15 bases left between them. The length of the CDR3 is 15 residues. The germline V gene encodes CDR1 MGHRA and CDR2 YSYEKL. The participants were between roughly 18 and 100 years old and came from about two dozen US areas. Cohort 3 recovered donors had two negative PCRs, clearance, or symptom resolution. Measured with immunoSEQ multiplex PCR; TCRdb has only the in-frame clones, and not every one. The table has approximately 200,000 clones, approximately 81% seen once. Sequencing was performed on PBMCs or T cells enriched from blood (not recorded which). J is TRBJ1-1 and V is TRBV4-1, with D tentatively TRBD1 (5 bases). This clonotype originated in a middle-aged man who had recovered from COVID-19. CDR3 residues: CASSQRVGGWTEAFF. The CDR3 nucleotides are TGCGCCAGCAGCCAACGCGTGGGGGGTTGGACTGAAGCTTTCTTT.